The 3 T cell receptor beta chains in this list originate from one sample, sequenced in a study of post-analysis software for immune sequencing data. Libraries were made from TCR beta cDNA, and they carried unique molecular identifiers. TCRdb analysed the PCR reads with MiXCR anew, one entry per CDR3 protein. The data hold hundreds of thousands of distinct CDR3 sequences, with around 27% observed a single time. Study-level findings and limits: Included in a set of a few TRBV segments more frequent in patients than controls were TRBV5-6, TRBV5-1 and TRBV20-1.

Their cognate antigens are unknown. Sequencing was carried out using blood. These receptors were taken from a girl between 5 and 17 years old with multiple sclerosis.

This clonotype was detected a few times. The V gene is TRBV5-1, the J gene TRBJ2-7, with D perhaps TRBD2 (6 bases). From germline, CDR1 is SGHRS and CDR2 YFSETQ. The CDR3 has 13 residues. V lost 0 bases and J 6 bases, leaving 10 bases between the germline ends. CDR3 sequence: CASSLGGGREQYF. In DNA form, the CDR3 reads TGCGCCAGCAGCTTGGGGGGAGGACGCGAGCAGTACTTC.

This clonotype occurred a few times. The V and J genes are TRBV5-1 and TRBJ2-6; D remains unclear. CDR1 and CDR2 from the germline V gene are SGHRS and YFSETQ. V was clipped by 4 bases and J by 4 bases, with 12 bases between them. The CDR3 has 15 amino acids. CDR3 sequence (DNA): TGCGCCAGCAGCCGAGAGTCGGCCGGGGCCAACGTCCTGACTTTC. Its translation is CASSRESAGANVLTF.

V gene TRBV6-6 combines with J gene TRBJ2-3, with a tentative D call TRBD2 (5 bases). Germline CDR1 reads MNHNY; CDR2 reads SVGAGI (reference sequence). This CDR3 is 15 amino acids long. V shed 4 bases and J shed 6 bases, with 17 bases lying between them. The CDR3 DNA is TGTGCCAGCAGTTCATATAGTGCACTAGGGGATACGCAGTATTTT. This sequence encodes CASSSYSALGDTQYF.